Sequencing of this T cell receptor beta chain was carried out in a study of early T cells in non-severe SARS-CoV-2 infection (dated by TCRdb to the early 2020s). Regarding the research as a whole: TCR sequencing used bulk RNA from unsorted whole blood, so alpha and beta chains could not be paired. The research as a whole found: Matching against VDJdb was skewed toward anti-spike CD8 responses, likely underestimated virus-specific expansions, and missed private and CD4 specificities.

A case-control design nested within a healthcare worker cohort in London, UK, was used, with weekly nasopharyngeal swab PCR tests and blood sampling performed. Healthcare workers were enrolled in the week of the UK lockdown, from 23 to 31 March 2020, and were followed every week for up to 16 weeks. The table lists this clonotype with many counts. Which antigen it targets is not known. One base away there is no much larger clone; base qualities are not given. Library preparation employed 5' RACE. The sequencer was a NextSeq 500. The TCR library protocol attached unique molecular identifiers to individual cDNA molecules to correct for sequencing error and PCR bias. TCR alpha and beta chains were both sequenced, and the abundances of alpha and beta sequences in each sample were closely correlated with each other. In the original analysis: Decombinator V4 was used to annotate TCR sequences for V gene, J gene and CDR3. TCRs were defined as expanded if a significant change between any two time points was detected under a Poisson model with p below 0.0001. Abundances of TCRs were expressed as counts per million after normalisation to the total number of TCRs sequenced in each sample. A search of VDJdb, accessed on 1 November 2021, was run for TCRs annotated to CMV, EBV and SARS-CoV-2, with TCRs annotated for multiple antigens excluded. Through fastp at Q25 and MiXCR, TCRdb rebuilt clones from the public reads, retaining in-frame beta chains. Every entry covers one CDR3 protein and lists the most common genes and DNA from its rows. These V and J calls originate from TCRdb's pipeline instead of the authors' own analysis. The sample table shows tens of thousands of distinct CDR3 sequences, and 9% to 10% are seen once. The ten largest account for 15% to 17% of the sample.

This receptor was identified in an adult who was a healthcare worker with PCR-confirmed SARS-CoV-2 infection or an uninfected control (not recorded which). The sequencing here drew on whole blood, taken at baseline.

The sequence in DNA is TGTGCCAGCAGTGGACAGTTTATGAACACTGAAGCTTTCTTT. Its protein product is CASSGQFMNTEAFF. Rearrangement joined TRBV6-1 to TRBJ1-1; TRBD1 is a weak D gene call, 5 bases matching. The germline V gene sets CDR1 to MNHNS and CDR2 to SASEGT. The CDR3 numbers 14 residues from cysteine through phenylalanine. Just CDR3 DNA is preserved here, 42 bases in frame from base 1. The V and J ends are trimmed by 4 bases and 0 bases, leaving 9 bases between them.